The present T cell receptor beta chain was sequenced within a study of tumor-infiltrating lymphocytes in oesophageal squamous cell carcinoma. In this sample, this clonotype turned up many times. In TCRdb, the PCR reads were re-called with MiXCR into one record per CDR3 protein. The profile shows fewer than 20,000 distinct CDR3 sequences, around 50% of them singletons. The source of this sequence is a female donor with esophageal squamous cell carcinoma. Sequencing was carried out using normal esophageal tissue next to the tumor.

The CDR3 coding sequence is TGTGCCAGCAGTAGAGAGACCCAGTACTTC. Translation gives CASSRETQYF. The rearrangement links TRBV2 to TRBJ2-5; no clear D. This CDR3 has 10 residues. V shed 5 bases and J shed 4 bases, with 2 bases lying between them. The V gene's germline CDR1 is SNHLY and CDR2 FYNNEI.